This TCR beta chain was recorded in a study of blood T cell repertoires in COVID-19. Study background: Samples representing acute and convalescent COVID-19 were sourced from the United States, Italy and Spain. T cells, B-cell-depleted T cells, or PBMCs provided the cDNA or gDNA that served as material.

CDR1 is GTSNPN, CDR2 SVGIG, per germline (reference sequence). The V and J ends lost 2 bases and 3 bases respectively, with 10 bases between them. This CDR3 contains 13 residues. Original handling: The assay estimated nucleated cells by amplifying reference gene primers. Using immunoSEQ multiplex PCR, the repertoire was profiled, and TCRdb retains in-frame clones only, with some absent. D and trimming were read from the DNA, whereas the V and J calls and clone size are those reported in that table. The table has tens of thousands of clones, about 83% seen once. Sequencing was carried out using peripheral blood. The genes are TRBV30 and TRBJ1-1, with D tentatively TRBD1 (5 bases). The origin of this receptor is a man in his forties with acute or convalescent COVID-19. In DNA form, the CDR3 reads TGTGCCTGGAGTTCCGGGACTTACACTGAAGCTTTCTTT. This encodes CAWSSGTYTEAFF.